One and the same sample provided the 13 T cell receptor beta chains below, sequenced in a study of beta chain features in type 1 diabetes. General study findings and limits: Across all four CD4+ subsets, people with type 1 diabetes showed modestly shorter TCRB CDR3s.

Reverse transcribing all isolated RNA meant expressed TCRB transcripts were sequenced. Here immunoSEQ multiplex PCR was the method, and the copy in TCRdb shows in-frame clones only, minus some. The table has about 250,000 clones, roughly 11% seen once. For these receptors, no antigen is known. What was sequenced was naive CD4+ T cells from blood. The receptors here all came from a man younger than 40 with type 1 diabetes.

This clone has a handful of counts. The CDR3 region is CASTSFFRNEQFF. CDR3 bases: TGTGCCAGCACCTCCTTTTTCAGGAATGAGCAGTTCTTC. The rearrangement uses TRBV11-2 and TRBJ2-1; no clear D. CDR1 SGHAT and CDR2 FQNNGV come from the germline V gene. This CDR3 is built from 13 residues. V was trimmed by 7 bases and J by 7 bases, leaving 14 bases between them.

The rearrangement joins TRBV7-3 to TRBJ2-4; 15 nucleotides agree with TRBD2. Losses at the gene ends were 5 bases for V and 9 bases for J; bases not matched to a gene: 2. There are 14 residues in the CDR3. Germline-derived CDR1 and CDR2 are SGHTA and FQGTGA. The CDR3 is CASSPGLAGGIQYF. In DNA form, the CDR3 reads TGTGCCAGCAGCCCGGGACTAGCGGGGGGCATTCAGTACTTC.

The chain has TRBV18 and TRBJ2-7; D remains unclear. The germline CDR1 and CDR2 sequences are KGHSH and LQKENI. This CDR3 is 16 amino acids long. Trimming stripped 0 bases from V and 0 bases from J, with 12 bases between. CDR3 in DNA: TGTGCCAGCTCACCACCGTCGCCGCCGAGCTCCTACGAGCAGTACTTC. Its protein is CASSPPSPPSSYEQYF.

This clone was picked up a small number of times. The chain recombines TRBV30 with TRBJ1-6; TRBD1 agrees at 10 bases. The length of the CDR3 is 15 residues. Trimming at V came to 3 bases and at J to 4 bases, leaving 3 bases not matched to a gene. Germline V gene sequence: CDR1 GTSNPN, CDR2 SVGIG (reference sequence). CDR3 protein: CAWSQGQGYNSPLHF. The CDR3 DNA follows: TGTGCCTGGAGCCAGGGACAGGGGTATAATTCACCCCTCCACTTT.

The CDR3 DNA reads TGTGCCAGCAGCTTAGGGTCAGGCTTAGCCAAAAACATTCAGTACTTC. Translating gives CASSLGSGLAKNIQYF. The gene calls are TRBV7-9 and TRBJ2-4; D is unresolved. V lost 1 base and J 0 bases, leaving 10 bases between the germline ends. The CDR3 has 16 residues. Germline CDR1 is SEHNR and CDR2 is FQNEAQ (reference sequence). The complete variable domain, with remaining parts taken from reference TRBV7-9 and TRBJ2-4, reads DTGVSQNPRHKITKRGQNVTFRCDPISEHNRLYWYRQTLGQGPEFLTYFQNEAQLEKSRLLSDRFSAERPKGSFSTLEIQRTEQGDSAMYLCASSLGSGLAKNIQYFGAGTRLSVL.

The chain carries TRBV11-3 and TRBJ2-3; no clear D. In germline, CDR1 is SGHNT, CDR2 YENEEA. The ends were cut back, 4 bases at V and 5 bases at J, with 10 bases in the middle. This CDR3 contains 13 residues. The CDR3 DNA is TGTGCCAGCAGCTCGAACTATCAAGATACGCAGTATTTT. Residues: CASSSNYQDTQYF. Full variable domain (missing parts from reference TRBV11-3 and TRBJ2-3): EAGVVQSPRYKIIEKKQPVAFWCNPISGHNTLYWYLQNLGQGPELLIRYENEEAVDDSQLPKDRFSAERLKGVDSTLKIQPAELGDSAVYLCASSSNYQDTQYFGPGTRLTVL.

This chain uses TRBV4-3 with TRBJ1-3; 7 bases map to TRBD1. There are 15 residues in the CDR3. CDR1 and CDR2 (germline): LGHNA, YSLEER. V lost 1 base and J lost 7; bases outside the gene matches: 7. The CDR3 DNA is TGCGCCAGCAGCCAAGCGACAGGGCGTAGGAACACCATATATTTT. This gives the protein CASSQATGRRNTIYF.

This clone has a handful of counts. The chain combines TRBV15 with TRBJ2-2; a possible D gene is TRBD1 (7 bases). The CDR3 has 18 amino acids. The germline CDR1 and CDR2 sequences are LNHNV and YYDKDF (reference sequence). V lost 2 bases and J 6 bases, leaving 22 bases between the germline ends. CDR3 DNA: TGTGCCACCAGCAGATGGCCAGGGGGGTCGCGAGGATCCGGGGAGCTGTTTTTT. Protein: CATSRWPGGSRGSGELFF.

This clone was observed a handful of times. V gene TRBV7-9 combines with J gene TRBJ1-5; 7 bases line up with TRBD1. The J segment lost 6 bases and the V segment lost 5 bases, leaving 10 bases of the junction unmatched. Germline CDR1 is SEHNR and CDR2 is FQNEAQ (reference sequence). CDR3 length equals 15 residues. CDR3 loop: CASSADRVISQPQHF. For the CDR3, the DNA is TGTGCCAGCAGCGCCGACAGGGTTATCTCTCAGCCCCAGCATTTT.

The chain recombines TRBV5-4 with TRBJ2-5, with 10 bases fitting TRBD2. The germline CDR1 and CDR2 sequences are SGHNT and YYREEE (reference sequence). The CDR3 sequence is 16 residues long. V trimming: 3 bases; J trimming: 1 base; junction bases outside the gene matches: 6. The CDR3, as DNA: TGTGCCAGCAGCTCCTTAGCGGGGGGATCCCAAGAGACCCAGTACTTC. It translates to CASSSLAGGSQETQYF.

In this sample, this clone turned up a few times. The rearrangement uses TRBV28 and TRBJ2-1, with 11 bases identical to TRBD1. V shed 5 bases and J 6 bases; nucleotides not matched to a gene: 6. CDR1 is MDHEN, CDR2 SYDVKM, per germline. This CDR3 region has 15 residues. This CDR3 is CASSEGTGGFNEQFF. The CDR3 coding sequence is TGTGCCAGCAGTGAAGGGACAGGGGGATTCAATGAGCAGTTCTTC. Full variable domain (remainder filled in from reference TRBV28 and TRBJ2-1): DVKVTQSSRYLVKRTGEKVFLECVQDMDHENMFWYRQDPGLGLRLIYFSYDVKMKEKGDIPEGYSVSREKKERFSLILESASTNQTSMYLCASSEGTGGFNEQFFGPGTRLTVL.

The V gene is TRBV2, the J gene TRBJ1-1; unclear D gene. V lost 0 bases and J 8 bases, leaving 7 bases between the germline ends. This CDR3 is built from 12 residues. Germline V CDR1 and CDR2: SNHLY, FYNNEI. The CDR3 bases are TGTGCCAGCAGTGAAGCGGGAGGAGAAGCTTTCTTT. Its translation is CASSEAGGEAFF. The entire variable domain, with the rest obtained from reference TRBV2 and TRBJ1-1, is as follows: EPEVTQTPSHQVTQMGQEVILRCVPISNHLYFYWYRQILGQKVEFLVSFYNNEISEKSEIFDDQFSVERPDGSNFTLKIRSTKLEDSAMYFCASSEAGGEAFFGQGTRLTVV.

The chain carries TRBV7-6 and TRBJ2-5; 14 bases line up with TRBD2. The CDR3 totals 18 residues. CDR1 SGHVS and CDR2 FNYEAQ come from the germline V gene. After removal of 2 bases from V and 1 base from J, the junction contained 6 bases not matched to a gene. The CDR3 here is CASSLRGLAGATQETQYF. The CDR3 region has the DNA TGTGCCAGCAGCTTAAGGGGACTAGCGGGGGCCACCCAAGAGACCCAGTACTTC.